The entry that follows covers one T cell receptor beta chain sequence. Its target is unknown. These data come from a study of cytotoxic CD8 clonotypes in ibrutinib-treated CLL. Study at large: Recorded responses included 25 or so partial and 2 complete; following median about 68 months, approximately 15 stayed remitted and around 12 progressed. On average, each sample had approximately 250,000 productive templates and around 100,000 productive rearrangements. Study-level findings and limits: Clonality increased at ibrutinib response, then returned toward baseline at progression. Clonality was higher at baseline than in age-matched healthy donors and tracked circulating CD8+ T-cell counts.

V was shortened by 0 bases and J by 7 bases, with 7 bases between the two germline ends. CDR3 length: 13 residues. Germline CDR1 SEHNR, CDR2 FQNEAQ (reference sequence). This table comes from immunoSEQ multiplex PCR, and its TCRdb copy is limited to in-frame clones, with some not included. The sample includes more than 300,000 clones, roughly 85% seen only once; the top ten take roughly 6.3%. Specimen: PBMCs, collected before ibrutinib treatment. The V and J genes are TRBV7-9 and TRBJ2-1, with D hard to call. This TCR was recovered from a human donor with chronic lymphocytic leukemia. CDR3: CASSLALLNEQFF. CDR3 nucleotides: TGTGCCAGCAGCTTAGCGCTTTTAAATGAGCAGTTCTTC. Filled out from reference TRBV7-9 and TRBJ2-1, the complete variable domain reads DTGVSQNPRHKITKRGQNVTFRCDPISEHNRLYWYRQTLGQGPEFLTYFQNEAQLEKSRLLSDRFSAERPKGSFSTLEIQRTEQGDSAMYLCASSLALLNEQFFGPGTRLTVL.